The clone carrying this TCR beta chain appeared a single time. Assay: immunoSEQ multiplex PCR; the TCRdb copy retains only in-frame clones and omits some. Of more than 95,000 clones in the sample, roughly 76% were seen once. This sample was included in a study of glioma-infiltrating T cells after dendritic cell vaccination. V was pared by 0 bases and J by 3 bases, with 0 bases of the junction left unmatched. This CDR3 region has 15 residues. Germline V lookup: CDR1 MRHNA, CDR2 SNTAGT. The starting material was blood, obtained before dendritic cell vaccination. The sequence was collected from a human donor with glioblastoma. The chain has TRBV6-4 and TRBJ2-1; TRBD2 matches at 9 bases. CDR3 residues: CASSDSRGGYNEQFF. The CDR3 DNA follows: TGTGCCAGCAGTGACTCGCGGGGGGGCTACAATGAGCAGTTCTTC.